The rows below give T cell receptor beta chains drawn from one sample of a study of blood T cells in healthy people across ages. TCRdb passed the 5' RACE reads through MiXCR, listing each CDR3 protein once. This sample has about 1 million distinct CDR3 sequences, with more than 40% found just once. The sequenced sample consisted of blood. These TCRs come from a woman aged 55 to 70 in good health. CDR3s include the opening cysteine and the closing phenylalanine or tryptophan. Only some rows state a clone size, as once, few, many or a class for expanded clones.

j_call clone_size v_call cdr3_aa
TRBJ2-6 . TRBV13 CASSHRGSGANVLTF
TRBJ2-7 . TRBV10-3 CAIRENRVASYEQYF
TRBJ2-5 . TRBV14 CASSQEGPPRYNEQYF
TRBJ1-2 . TRBV5-6 CASSTFRAGYGYTF
TRBJ2-3 . TRBV5-1 CASSLQGQGAIDTQYF
TRBJ2-2 . TRBV29-1 CSVAGPSSQSTGELFF
TRBJ2-1 many TRBV29-1 CSATNTGSSYNEQFF
TRBJ2-3 . TRBV6-1 CASSERRVGTDTQYF
TRBJ2-5 few TRBV5-1 CASRFQFQETQYF
TRBJ2-7 . TRBV3-1 CASSGTVVYEQYF
TRBJ2-3 . TRBV7-8 CASSPPQDMRVTETQYF
TRBJ2-3 . TRBV7-9 CASSFMGNGISTDTQYF
TRBJ1-1 . TRBV20-1 CSALAGANTEAFF
TRBJ1-6 . TRBV5-1 CASSLSRGANSPPHF
TRBJ2-3 . TRBV29-1 CSVILTEPSTDTQYF
TRBJ2-1 . TRBV11-1 CASSVAGTEKQFF
TRBJ2-5 few TRBV6-5 CASSYFGRTGETQYF
TRBJ2-7 few TRBV13 CASSSKTGETYEQYF
TRBJ2-7 few TRBV6-5 CASGRLLRDHEQYF
TRBJ2-5 . TRBV27 CASSLMGQGLVSGETQYF
TRBJ2-3 . TRBV10-3 CAISGGRYDTQYF
TRBJ1-5 few TRBV29-1 CSVEVANQPQHF
TRBJ1-1 once TRBV12-3/TRBV12-4 CASSERPLNTEAFF
TRBJ2-1 few TRBV5-5 CASSLAPTYNEQFF
. once TRBV3-1 CASSQDWRGTYEQYF
TRBJ2-3 . TRBV2 CATHPGWLAQEGADTQYF
TRBJ2-7 . TRBV12-3/TRBV12-4 CASSTDREGAYEQYF
TRBJ2-1 . TRBV9 CASSPHKPSYNEQFF
TRBJ1-5 few TRBV3-1 CASSRPRWQGGSNQPQHF
TRBJ1-2 few TRBV7-9 CASSLVGGGNYGYTF
TRBJ1-1 once TRBV9 CASSVRDGNTEAFF
TRBJ1-4 . TRBV12-3/TRBV12-4 CASKGGMEEKLFF